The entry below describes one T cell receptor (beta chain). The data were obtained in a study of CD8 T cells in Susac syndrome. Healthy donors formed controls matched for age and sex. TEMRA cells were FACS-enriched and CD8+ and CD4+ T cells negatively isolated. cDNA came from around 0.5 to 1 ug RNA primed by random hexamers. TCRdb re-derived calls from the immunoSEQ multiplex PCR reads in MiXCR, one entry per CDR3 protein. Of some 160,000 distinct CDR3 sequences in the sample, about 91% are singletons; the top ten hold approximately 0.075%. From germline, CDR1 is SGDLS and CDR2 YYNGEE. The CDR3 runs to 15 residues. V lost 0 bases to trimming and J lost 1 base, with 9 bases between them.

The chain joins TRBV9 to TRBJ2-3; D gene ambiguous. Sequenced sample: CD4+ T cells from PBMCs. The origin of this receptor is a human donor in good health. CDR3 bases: TGTGCCAGCAGCGTAGGACTGTCTGGCACAGATACGCAGTATTTT. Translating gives CASSVGLSGTDTQYF.